This T cell receptor beta chain comes out of a study of CD8+ T cells in alopecia areata. Whole-study context: Among treated patients, oral tofacitinib was administered at 5 to 10 mg twice daily. Scoring of severity for treated patients was based on percentage of affected scalp area.

Treatment given: oral pan-JAK inhibitor, 5-10 mg twice daily. The CDR3 contains 14 residues. Germline V CDR1 and CDR2: KGHSH, LQKENI. V dropped 6 bases and J dropped 5 bases, with 11 bases sitting between them. RNA was isolated and reverse transcribed to cDNA, the sequencing template. Using immunoSEQ multiplex PCR, the repertoire was profiled, and TCRdb retains in-frame clones only, with some absent. The sample comprises about 170,000 clones, approximately 52% of which are singletons, and about a sixth rests with the top ten. This TCR was recovered from a human donor with alopecia areata. The chain joins TRBV18 to TRBJ1-6; D is unclear. Sample: CD4+ T cells sorted from blood, taken at approximately week 56, from a patient treated with tofacitinib. CDR3 sequence reads: CASSSTVDNSPLHF. CDR3 nucleotide sequence: TGTGCCAGCTCCTCGACCGTGGATAATTCACCCCTCCACTTT.